This T cell receptor beta chain derives from a study of T cell responses to AZD1222 COVID-19 vaccine. TCRdb's table, derived via immunoSEQ multiplex PCR, lists solely in-frame clones and lacks some. The sample shows approximately 180,000 clones, about nine tenths of them seen only once. Broader study findings: With two AZD1222 doses given, Spike-specific TCR breadth and depth both rose. Females made up more of the donors, who were largely white British, and clonal diversity may have come out too low.

Notes on this clone: Its target is unknown.

CDR3 length: 16 residues. Germline values: CDR1 LNHNV, CDR2 YYDKDF (reference sequence). V was clipped by 0 bases and J by 4 bases, with 15 bases between them. The receptor's source is an adult in good health. This material consisted of peripheral blood, taken on day 0 of AZD1222 vaccination. This chain joins TRBV15 and TRBJ1-1, with D perhaps TRBD1 (6 bases). CDR3 loop: CATSRDYPRGGTEAFF. CDR3 nucleotides: TGTGCCACCAGCAGAGATTACCCCAGGGGTGGCACTGAAGCTTTCTTT.